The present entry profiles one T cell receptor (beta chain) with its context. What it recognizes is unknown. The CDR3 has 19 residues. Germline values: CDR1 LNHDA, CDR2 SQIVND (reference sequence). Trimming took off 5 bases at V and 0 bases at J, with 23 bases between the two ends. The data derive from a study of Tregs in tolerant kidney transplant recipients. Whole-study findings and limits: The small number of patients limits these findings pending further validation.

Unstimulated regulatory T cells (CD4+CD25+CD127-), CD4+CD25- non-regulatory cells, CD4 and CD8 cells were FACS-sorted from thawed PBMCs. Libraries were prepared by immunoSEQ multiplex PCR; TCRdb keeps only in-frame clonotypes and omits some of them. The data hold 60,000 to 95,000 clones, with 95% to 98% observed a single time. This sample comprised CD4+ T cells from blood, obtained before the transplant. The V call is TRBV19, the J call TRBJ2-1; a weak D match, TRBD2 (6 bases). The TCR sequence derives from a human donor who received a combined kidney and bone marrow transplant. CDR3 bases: TGTGCCAGTAGTCCCTATAGCGTAGCGGAGCCGAGCTCCTACAATGAGCAGTTCTTC. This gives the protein CASSPYSVAEPSSYNEQFF.